This paragraph reports one TCR beta chain. Its target antigen remains unknown. No base qualities exist here, and no much larger clone lies one base off it. V has 1 base trimmed and J has 5 bases trimmed; junction bases matching no gene number 13. Including cysteine and phenylalanine, the CDR3 has 19 amino acids. The DNA shown is the 57-base CDR3, in frame from base 1. The germline V gene provides CDR1 SGHVS and CDR2 FQNEAQ. The library came from the immunoSEQ multiplex PCR assay. The multiplex PCR relied on a mix of 60 forward primers for TCR Vbeta segments and 13 reverse primers for TCR Jbeta segments. A multiplex PCR assay on genomic DNA amplified the CDR3 region of rearranged TCR beta genes. Amplified TCR beta libraries were sequenced as 87-base-pair reads on the Illumina HiSeq System. The paper's data handling went like this. A later analysis counted about 82 million unique TCR beta chains across the 600 to 850 repertoires, and 9.5 million to 11 million of these chains were shared by at least two donors. Raw reads were error-corrected and collapsed into unique sequences by a nearest-neighbor algorithm in which closely related sequences were merged to remove PCR and sequencing errors. V, D and J gene segments were assigned by aligning CDR3 sequences to IMGT reference sequences. For a sequence to be retained, at least a six-nucleotide match to both a V gene segment and a J gene segment was required. A rearrangement was called productive if the CDR3 had no stop codons and remained in frame with V and J, and every other rearrangement was called non-productive. Following IMGT convention, CDR3 was defined as the stretch from the second conserved V-encoded cysteine to the conserved J-encoded phenylalanine. Sequences without an unambiguous match to a single V gene segment were excluded from the earlier analysis of over 500 of the donors. An earlier analysis of some 500 of the donors classified V segments as functional when productive rearrangements were above 56.7% and as segregating when the standard deviation between donors was above 5%. A statistical classification framework was developed to diagnose cytomegalovirus status using the catalog of TCR beta chain sequences. V and J gene assignment, in a later analysis, came from comparing TCR nucleotide sequences with IMGT/GENE-DB human TR gene sequences. The TCRdist pipeline was used in a later analysis to assign CDR3 sequences and most-parsimonious VDJ recombination scenarios. In a later analysis, each TCR beta chain was defined by its CDR3 amino acid sequence together with its V-gene family, and reads lacking a unique V-gene family were excluded. A later analysis removed 500 to 650 highly shared, low-generation-probability nucleotide sequences to deal with suspected cross-contamination and a sequencing artifact. In a later analysis, a clonal expansion index for each public chain was calculated from normalized within-repertoire ranks of inferred template counts. Generation probabilities in a later analysis came from a VDJ recombination model fitted to out-of-frame rearrangements, and those results were checked against IGoR. Hypergeometric tests were used in a later analysis to score TCR-TCR, TCR-HLA and TCR-CMV co-occurrence, with a repertoire-size bias correction applied to the TCR pairs. False discovery rates were estimated in a later analysis by permuting HLA or CMV assignments 20 times. In a later analysis, co-occurring TCRs were grouped using DBSCAN, with TCRdist sequence similarity added in when clustering inside HLA-allele-positive subsets. For co-occurrence clustering, repertoires with fewer than 30,000 or more than 120,000 public chains were excluded, along with roughly 5 repertoires with anomalous nucleotide sharing. What TCRdb holds here is the immuneACCESS table cut down to in-frame rearrangements. Part of the clones is not present; checked against another copy, under half of the missing clones reflect an unresolved V gene, and the others are unexplained. V and J calls and clone size are those listed in that table; D and trimming were worked out from the DNA. This sample comprises approximately 100,000 clones, 70% to 80% of them detected only once. Approximately 2.8% of the sample lies in the top ten.

This record belongs to a study of cytomegalovirus exposure and HLA in healthy donors (dated by TCRdb to about 2017). About the investigation overall: An earlier analysis of some 550 of the donors reported 250 to 300 Gb of sequence data and some 120 million unique TCR beta sequences from approximately 180 million T cells. About 300 gigabases of sequencing data and 70 million to 95 million unique TCR sequences made up an early release that covered several hundred HLA-typed donors. The genetic ancestry cluster associated with self-reported Caucasian donors included over 80% of the 398 genotyped donors. The study was designed to test whether signatures of past pathogen exposure could be identified by cataloging public T cell receptors. The T cell repertoires of several hundred subjects were profiled by immunosequencing and related to cytomegalovirus serostatus. In addition to the first cohort of 666 subjects, a separate validation cohort of 130 or so different subjects was used. High-throughput TCR immunosequencing, statistical association of individual TCRs with disease status, and machine learning were combined to predict cytomegalovirus infection status. In a later analysis, previously published TCR beta repertoires from 550 to 700 donors were re-analyzed and high-resolution HLA genotyping was added so that TCR occurrence patterns could be studied. Rather than drawing on any new phenotypic data, the later analysis identified candidate immune exposures from TCR beta sequences and the way those sequences occurred across donors. In an earlier analysis of more than 550 of the donors, high-throughput TCR beta sequencing was used to judge whether each TCR beta V gene segment behaved as functional or pseudogenic. Donor age, sex, ethnicity and CMV serostatus were collected together with the repertoire data. A later genetic analysis took genome-wide SNP genotypes for about 55% of the roughly 670 donors and used that subset as a discovery cohort. All discovery cohort repertoires had been generated using a single sequencing platform. Both class I and class II loci were covered by HLA typing, at four-digit resolution. The number of donors typed differed by locus, with roughly 629-640 for A, B, C, DRB1 and DQB1, approximately 500 for DQA1, over 600 for DPA1, and 472 for DPB1. Five DR-DQ haplotypes were handled as single units for association and clustering, since linkage in the cohort was strong. On average, roughly 240,000 unique TCR beta nucleotide sequences were sequenced per donor among 398 genotyped donors of the cohort, with about 19% of those sequences being non-productive.

The cohort consisted of 600 or so healthy bone marrow donors. All cohort members were sampled while nominally healthy, although unrecorded immune exposures were likely present. The donor tested CMV seronegative and was one of the 352 seronegative cohort members. A peripheral blood sample was provided by each donor, and peripheral blood mononuclear cells were used for TCR beta sequencing. The Qiagen DNeasy Blood Extraction Kit was used to extract genomic DNA from the blood cell samples. Study-wide conclusions, independent of this receptor: In a later genetic analysis, a missense DCLRE1C variant was associated with V-gene and J-gene trimming of TCR beta chains, and the association was replicated in an independent cohort. The only immune exposure information available for the cohort was CMV serostatus. A later genetic analysis reported fewer N-insertions in productive TCRs among donors in an Asian-associated ancestry cluster than the roughly 690-donor mean. Broadly in line with IMGT annotations, most TCR beta V segments showed up in productive rearrangements about 90% or about 30% of the time in an earlier analysis of several hundred of the donors. Because counts were too low, around 17 rarely observed V segments, including chromosome 9 orphons, were left out of the earlier analysis of roughly 600 of the donors. A further reported finding was that TCR beta sequences accurately predicted the HLA-A and HLA-B alleles for most subjects in the first cohort. According to a later analysis, TCR association rates differed among HLA loci, with DRB1 alleles showing the most associated TCRs and HLA-C alleles showing the fewest. Compared with equally common non-associated chains, HLA-associated TCR beta chains in a later analysis were more clonally expanded and had lower generation probabilities. Some IMGT-functional V segments, including TRBV6-2 and TRBV6-3, could not be told apart with the 87-base-pair reads, so those segments were excluded. While some public TCRs were present in many individuals, most TCR sequences turned up only very rarely across donors. A later analysis found that most CMV-associated TCR beta chains appeared HLA-restricted, with HLA associations seemingly driven largely by CMV exposure. A few of the identified cytomegalovirus-associated TCR beta chains were confirmed in vitro to be specific for cytomegalovirus antigens. HLA typing was unavailable for some donors at each locus, so association tests used only the typed subset. The authors suggested that the approach could potentially be extended to other disease states and immunological phenotypes. A cluster of highly shared sequence variants was judged likely to be a technical artifact of the sequencing pipeline. Correlated functional status among segregating V segments might be attributable to linkage disequilibrium, but an unknown experimental factor could not be ruled out. A total of about 180 TCR beta chains were listed by the study as associated with cytomegalovirus. At a false discovery rate of 0.05, a later analysis linked some 17,000 TCR beta sequences to specific HLA alleles. Assigning TCR associations to individual alleles was difficult when HLA alleles, especially DR and DQ, strongly co-occurred. The cohort was sequenced for TCR beta chains only, and without alpha or paired-chain data the features that could be detected were limited. Cytomegalovirus status was reported to be diagnosed by the classifier with high specificity and sensitivity in both the original and validation cohorts. In a later analysis, several top co-occurrence clusters were reported to appear linked to parvovirus B19, influenza, CMV and Epstein-Barr virus. The presence/absence analyses assumed that sequencing depth was roughly uniform across donors, and that assumption may not be true.

Sequencing was performed on PBMCs. In this chain, TRBV7-8 is recombined with TRBJ2-3; TRBD2 aligns with 12 central bases. This clonotype was obtained from a woman in her thirties or forties in good health and CMV-seronegative. The CDR3 sequence is CASSLELAGGPPVVDTQYF. The base sequence is TGTGCCAGCAGCTTAGAACTAGCGGGGGGTCCGCCGGTGGTAGATACGCAGTATTTT.